This TCR beta chain was sequenced during a study of naive and memory T cell subsets. As concerns this clonotype: The antigen is undetermined.

Between the trimmed V and J ends, which lost 0 bases and 9 bases, there was a span of 15 bases. Germline V gives CDR1 LGHDT, CDR2 YNNKEL (reference sequence). This CDR3 has 14 amino acids. Points from the study as a whole: Expression changes during T cell differentiation may affect RNA-based TCR counts. Especially in CD8 cells, naive repertoires contained a few larger clonotypes, possibly CD45RA-re-expressing memory cells.

The beta constant-region primer was an equimolar mix of two oligonucleotides covering TRBC1 and TRBC2. Four rounds of PCR amplified the ligated cDNA using nested alpha and beta constant-region primers plus SP2. TCRdb redid the calling of the UMI-ligation and nested PCR reads with MiXCR, one entry per CDR3 protein. This sample yields over 110,000 distinct CDR3 sequences, of which about a fifth are seen a single time; more than 0.6% belongs to the top ten. CD4+ T cell IFNgamma after overnight CMV lysate exposure gave donor CMV status. The source is a human donor in good health. Material: naive CD8+ T cells from blood. The genes are TRBV3-1 and TRBJ2-7, with TRBD1 as a possible D gene (5 bases). Here the CDR3 DNA reads TGTGCCAGCAGCCAAGATGGAGAAAGGGGCCCGCAGTACTTC. This encodes CASSQDGERGPQYF.